The T cell receptor (beta chain) under discussion was sequenced for a study of CD8+CD57+ T cells in acquired aplastic anemia. At the level of the study: Sorted CD4+ and CD8+ cells gave an average of 3.2 ug of DNA. For CD4+ cells, healthy donors had an average of around 9.9 million reads. Study findings and constraints: In CD8+ cells, Simpson's diversity showed no significant difference between patients and controls. Some 30 was the count of CD8+ CDR3 sequences that patients shared with controls.

This clonotype was observed a handful of times. Its cognate antigen is unknown. The CDR3 totals 15 residues. The V gene lost 4 bases and the J gene lost 6 bases, with 19 bases spanning the gap. The germline V gene has CDR1 SEHNR and CDR2 FQNEAQ (reference sequence). Genomic DNA acted as the template from which TCR beta VDJ combination and CDR3 sequence profiling were carried out. MiXCR, run by TCRdb on the reads, gives a single entry per CDR3 protein. The table includes a few hundred thousand distinct CDR3 sequences, over 60% detected once. This TCR came from a human donor in good health. Sequenced: sorted CD4+, CD8+, or CD8+CD57+ T cells (not recorded which) from PBMCs. The J gene is TRBJ2-7, the V gene TRBV7-9, with a tentative D call TRBD1 (5 bases). The CDR3 loop reads CASSWGSASTSEQYF. CDR3 coding DNA: TGTGCCAGCAGCTGGGGCTCCGCGTCGACCTCCGAGCAGTACTTC. Combining the CDR3 with reference TRBV7-9 and TRBJ2-7 gives the whole variable domain DTGVSQNPRHKITKRGQNVTFRCDPISEHNRLYWYRQTLGQGPEFLTYFQNEAQLEKSRLLSDRFSAERPKGSFSTLEIQRTEQGDSAMYLCASSWGSASTSEQYFGPGTRLTVT.